This T cell receptor beta chain is from a study of blood T cell repertoires in COVID-19 (dated by TCRdb to 2020 to 2021). Concerning the study at large: Samples from collaborators originated in the United States, Italy and Spain and spanned both the acute and convalescent phases of COVID-19. The samples were drawn from two sources: the first 160 participants of the ongoing ImmuneRACE study, and 1,254 subjects contributed by 6 global collaborators. Nearly every sample came with metadata listing a de-identified subject ID, COVID-19 status, age in years and sex. The dataset comprised deeply sampled blood TCRbeta repertoires from subjects exposed to, actively infected with, or recovered from COVID-19. A freely available public database, intended as a resource for researchers studying the immune response to SARS-CoV-2, is where the repertoires were released. Where available, HLA class I and class II types were obtained from metadata supplied by the sample provider rather than from assay-based typing. The material from the prospective study consisted of cDNA or gDNA derived from T cells, B-cell-depleted T cells, or PBMCs. The research as a whole found: Clinical and demographic metadata were provided uncurated, with the amount varying by source and participant.

Collaborating institutions collected whole blood in K2EDTA tubes following their own protocols. Collaborator samples were shipped for TCRbeta analysis as frozen whole blood, isolated PBMCs, or DNA extracted from either sample type. V loses 4 bases, J loses 7 bases, and the germline ends lie 11 bases apart. The CDR3 has 12 amino acids, counting the end cysteine and phenylalanine. The CDR3 DNA has 36 bases and is translated from base 1. The germline V gene (reference sequence) supplies CDR1 LGHDT and CDR2 YNNKEL. TCRbeta CDR3 regions were amplified from genomic DNA by means of the immunoSEQ Assay, a bias-controlled multiplex PCR. Regarding the original processing steps: The number of nucleated cells in each sample was estimated from the amplification of reference gene primers within the assay. Sequence reads were collapsed and filtered to measure the absolute abundance of every unique TCRbeta CDR3 rearrangement. For each sample, productive Simpson clonality was calculated by taking the square root of Simpson's diversity index across productive rearrangements. The clones in this table, taken by TCRdb from immuneACCESS, are in-frame only. Not every clone is retained; where verified, under half of the shortfall comes from an unresolved V gene, and the cause of the rest is unknown. V and J calls and clone size are as listed in that table; D and trimming were resolved from the DNA. In this sample the table shows under 200,000 clones, roughly 84% of which occur a single time. Of the sample, approximately 10% is held by the ten largest clones.

Notes on this clone: Its antigen is still unknown. No quality values exist for individual bases; no much larger clone is one base distant.

The sequence came from a man in his 70s with active or convalescent COVID-19. Sequencing was performed on peripheral blood. The chain is assembled from TRBV3-1 (or the pseudogene TRBV3-2) and TRBJ2-7; a weak D assignment points to TRBD2 (5 bases agree). The CDR3 has the sequence CASSPGEREQYF. Read as DNA, the sequence is TGTGCCAGCAGCCCCGGGGAGAGAGAGCAGTACTTC.